This is a list of T cell receptor beta chains from one sample in a study of memory CD4+ T cells and cytomegalovirus serostatus. Here immunoSEQ multiplex PCR was the method, and the copy in TCRdb shows in-frame clones only, minus some. This table holds 55,000 or so clones, more than 70% found once. Material for sequencing was memory CD4+ T cells from blood. These receptors were collected from an adult in good health and CMV-seropositive. CDR3s include the opening cysteine and the closing phenylalanine or tryptophan. The D gene is left open where the match is weak. Clone size is stated in some rows and not others, as once, few, many or a class when expanded.

size: NA; D: NA; J: TRBJ1-5; V: TRBV14; DNA: TGTGCCAGCAGCCAAGTCGTAGCGGGGCCCCAGCATTTT; CDR3: CASSQVVAGPQHF
size: NA; D: NA; J: TRBJ2-5; V: TRBV11-2; DNA: TGTGCCAGCAGCTTAAGGGAAGAGACCCAGTACTTC; CDR3: CASSLREETQYF
size: NA; D: TRBD1; J: TRBJ1-5; V: TRBV7-2; DNA: TGTGCCAGCAGCTTAGGACAGGGGAGGGTAGTGCAGCCCCAGCATTTT; CDR3: CASSLGQGRVVQPQHF
size: NA; D: TRBD1; J: TRBJ1-1; V: TRBV6-5; DNA: TGTGCCAGCAGTTACAGGACAGGGAACACTGAAGCTTTCTTT; CDR3: CASSYRTGNTEAFF
size: once; D: TRBD2; J: TRBJ2-1; V: TRBV4-1; DNA: TGCGCCAGCAGGCCTGGAGCGGGGGGGCATAGAAATGAGCAGTTCTTC; CDR3: CASRPGAGGHRNEQFF
size: NA; D: TRBD1; J: TRBJ1-5; V: TRBV27; DNA: TGTGCCAGCGCCCCGGGACAGAACATGAATCAGCCCCAGCATTTT; CDR3: CASAPGQNMNQPQHF
size: NA; D: NA; J: TRBJ2-7; V: TRBV30; DNA: TGTGCCTGCCACGAGCGGGCCCGAGCCTACGAGCAGTACTTC; CDR3: CACHERARAYEQYF
size: NA; D: NA; J: TRBJ1-6; V: TRBV6-5; DNA: TGTGCCAGCAGTTACTCCCAGGGAAGACCAAATTCACCCCTCCACTTT; CDR3: CASSYSQGRPNSPLHF
size: NA; D: TRBD2; J: TRBJ2-3; V: TRBV6-1; DNA: TGTGCCAGCAGTGAAACGGGGGGGGCAGATACGCAGTATTTT; CDR3: CASSETGGADTQYF
size: NA; D: NA; J: TRBJ1-5; V: TRBV5-1; DNA: TGCGCCAGCAGCTTGGGACAGAACAATCAGCCCCAGCATTTT; CDR3: CASSLGQNNQPQHF
size: NA; D: NA; J: TRBJ1-4; V: TRBV5-4; DNA: TGTGCCAGCAGCCTGCCGGGTAATTCGGAACTGTTTTTT; CDR3: CASSLPGNSELFF